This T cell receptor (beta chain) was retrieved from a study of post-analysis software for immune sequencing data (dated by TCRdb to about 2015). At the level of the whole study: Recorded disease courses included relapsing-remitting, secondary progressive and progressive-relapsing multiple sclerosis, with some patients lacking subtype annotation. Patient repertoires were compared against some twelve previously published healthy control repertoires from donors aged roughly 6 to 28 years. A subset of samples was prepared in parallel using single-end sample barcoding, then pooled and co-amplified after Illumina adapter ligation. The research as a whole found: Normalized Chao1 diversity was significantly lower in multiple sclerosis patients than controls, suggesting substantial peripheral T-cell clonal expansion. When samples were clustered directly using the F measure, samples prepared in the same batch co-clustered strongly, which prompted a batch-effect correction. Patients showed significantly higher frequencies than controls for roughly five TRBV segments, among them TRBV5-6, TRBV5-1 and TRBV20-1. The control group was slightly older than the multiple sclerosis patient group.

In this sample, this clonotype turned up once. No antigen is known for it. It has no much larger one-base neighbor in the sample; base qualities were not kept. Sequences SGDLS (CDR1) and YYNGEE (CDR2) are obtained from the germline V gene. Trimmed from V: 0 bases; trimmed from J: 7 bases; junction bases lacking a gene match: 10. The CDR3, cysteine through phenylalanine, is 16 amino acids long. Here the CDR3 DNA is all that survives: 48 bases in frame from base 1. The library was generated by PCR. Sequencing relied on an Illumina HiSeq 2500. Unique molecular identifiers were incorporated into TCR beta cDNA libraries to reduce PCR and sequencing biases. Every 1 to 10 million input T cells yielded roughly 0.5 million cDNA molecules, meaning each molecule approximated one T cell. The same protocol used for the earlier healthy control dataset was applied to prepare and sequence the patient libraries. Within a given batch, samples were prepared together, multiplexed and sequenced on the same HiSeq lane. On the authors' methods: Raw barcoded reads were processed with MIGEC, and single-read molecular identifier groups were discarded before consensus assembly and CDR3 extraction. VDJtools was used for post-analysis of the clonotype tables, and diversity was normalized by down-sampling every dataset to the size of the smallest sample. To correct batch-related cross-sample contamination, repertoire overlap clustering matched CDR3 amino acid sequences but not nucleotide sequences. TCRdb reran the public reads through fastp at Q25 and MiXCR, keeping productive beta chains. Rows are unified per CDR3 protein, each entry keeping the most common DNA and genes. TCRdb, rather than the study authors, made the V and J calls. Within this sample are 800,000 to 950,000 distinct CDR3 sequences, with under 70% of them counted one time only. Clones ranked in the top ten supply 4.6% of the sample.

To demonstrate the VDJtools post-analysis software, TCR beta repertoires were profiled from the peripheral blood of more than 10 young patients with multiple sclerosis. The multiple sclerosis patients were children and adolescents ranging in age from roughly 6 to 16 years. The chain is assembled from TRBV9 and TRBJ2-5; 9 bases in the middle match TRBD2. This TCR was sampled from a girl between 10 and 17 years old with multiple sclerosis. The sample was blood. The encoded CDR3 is CASSVGAGGAGGTQYF. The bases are TGTGCCAGCAGCGTAGGAGCGGGAGGCGCAGGAGGGACCCAGTACTTC.